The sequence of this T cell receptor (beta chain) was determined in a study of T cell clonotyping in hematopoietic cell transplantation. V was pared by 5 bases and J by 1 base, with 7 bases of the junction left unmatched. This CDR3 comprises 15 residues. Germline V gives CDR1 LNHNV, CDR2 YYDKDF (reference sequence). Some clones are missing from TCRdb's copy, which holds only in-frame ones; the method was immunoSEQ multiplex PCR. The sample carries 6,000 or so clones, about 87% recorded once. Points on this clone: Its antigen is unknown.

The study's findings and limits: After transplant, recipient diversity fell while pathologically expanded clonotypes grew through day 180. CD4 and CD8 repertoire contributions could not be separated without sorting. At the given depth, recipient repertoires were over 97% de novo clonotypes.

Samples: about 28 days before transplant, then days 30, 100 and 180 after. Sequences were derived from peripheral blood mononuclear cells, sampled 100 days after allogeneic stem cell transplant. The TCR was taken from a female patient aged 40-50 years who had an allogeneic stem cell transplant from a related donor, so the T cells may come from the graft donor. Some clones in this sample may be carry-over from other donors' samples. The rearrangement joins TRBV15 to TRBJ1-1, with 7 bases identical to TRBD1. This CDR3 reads CATSVGDSRNTEAFF. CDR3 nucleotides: TGTGCCACCAGCGTAGGGGACAGCCGGAACACTGAAGCTTTCTTT.